This entry is about one TCR beta chain. Its antigen is not identified. The sample is drawn from a study of CD4+ T cells in melanoma. Overall study findings and caveats: Reportedly, melanoma neoantigen-specific CD4+ T cells showed varied differentiation states. A reported correlation linked neoantigen-specific CD4+ T cells to CD8+, macrophage and B cell function.

The V and J ends lost 5 bases and 8 bases respectively, with 7 bases between them. The CDR3 totals 11 residues. From germline, CDR1 is SGHTS and CDR2 YDEGEE. Libraries were prepared by immunoSEQ multiplex PCR; TCRdb keeps only in-frame clonotypes and omits some of them. The repertoire holds some 150,000 clones, with about nine tenths as singletons. This clonotype originated in a human donor with melanoma. The V gene is TRBV5-8, the J gene TRBJ1-4; no reliable D call. The CDR3 reads CASSPGEKLFF. The DNA for the CDR3 is TGTGCCAGCAGTCCGGGGGAAAAACTGTTTTTT. The variable domain in full, completed from reference TRBV5-8 and TRBJ1-4, reads EAGVTQSPTHLIKTRGQQATLRCSPISGHTSVYWYQQALGLGLQFLLWYDEGEERNRGNFPPRFSGRQFPNYSSELNVNALELEDSALYLCASSPGEKLFFGSGTQLSVL.